The T cell receptor (beta chain) under discussion was sequenced for a study of T cell repertoires in cytomegalovirus infection. On the study more broadly: Indicated by public TCR beta signatures were CMV infection and matching HLA type.

TCRdb fed the reads into MiXCR, producing one record per CDR3 protein. The sample records roughly 500,000 distinct CDR3 sequences, more than 40% being singletons. This clonotype was counted a few times. Its antigen is still unknown. With 5 bases removed from V and 6 bases from J, the gap between germline ends came to 8 bases. The CDR3 runs to 12 residues. Germline CDR1 is MNHNY and CDR2 is SVGAGI (reference sequence). This specimen consisted of cultured PBMCs, obtained from culture after CMV antigen stimulation. The TCR originated in a human donor in good health (CMV status not recorded). Some clones in this sample may be carry-over from other donors' samples. The chain carries TRBV6-6 and TRBJ2-1; D gene uncertain. The CDR3 bases are TGTGCCAGCAGTGATCCAGGCAATGAGCAGTTCTTC. Its protein is CASSDPGNEQFF.